The 15 T cell receptor beta chains below come from one sample, sequenced in a study of blood T cells in healthy people across ages (dated by TCRdb to the mid-2010s). Library method: 5' RACE. The instrument was an Illumina HiSeq 2500. A second PCR of about 7 to 12 cycles was run with a J-beta primer mix and a sample-barcoded 5' primer. TCRdb trimmed the raw reads at Q25, called clones with MiXCR and kept productive beta chains. Under each unique CDR3 protein, matching rows form one entry showing the most common genes and DNA. Recorded for this sample are 1 million or so distinct CDR3 sequences; around 43% of them occurred a single time. Approximately 19% of the sample is held by the ten biggest clonotypes. The sample was blood. Source of these receptors: a woman aged 55-75 years in good health.

This clonotype showed up just a few times. The rearrangement uses TRBV6-4 and TRBJ2-3; 8 nucleotides agree with TRBD2. The CDR3 contains 14 residues. Per the germline V gene, CDR1 is MRHNA and CDR2 is SNTAGT. The junction had 0 bases not matched to a gene; V was cut back by 3 bases and J by 1 base. CDR3 nucleotide sequence: TGTGCCAGCAGTGAGCGGGGGGGCACAGATACGCAGTATTTT. Its translation: CASSERGGTDTQYF.

Only a few counts were recorded for this clonotype. The CDR3 sequence: CASREGGRTKNIQYF. Here the CDR3 DNA reads TGCGCCAGCAGGGAAGGGGGGCGCACCAAAAACATTCAGTACTTC. The chain employs TRBV10-2 and TRBJ2-4, with D perhaps assigned TRBD1 or TRBD2 (6 bases each). Germline V gene data show CDR1 as WSHSY and CDR2 as SAAADI. The ends were cut back, 6 bases at V and 2 bases at J, with 14 bases in the middle. The CDR3 is 15 residues long.

This clonotype has only one observation. The CDR3 region is CATSDPDRDNEQYF. CDR3 DNA: TGTGCCACCAGTGACCCGGACAGGGACAATGAGCAGTACTTC. V usage is TRBV24-1 and J usage is TRBJ2-7, with 8 bases aligning to TRBD1. The ends lost 4 bases at V and 7 bases at J; junction bases unmatched: 8. The CDR3 totals 14 residues. CDR1 KGHDR and CDR2 SFDVKD come from the germline V gene.

The chain joins TRBV13 to TRBJ1-2; TRBD1 agrees at 8 bases. The CDR3 contains 15 residues. With 4 bases clipped from V and 6 bases from J, the junction kept 10 bases outside the gene matches. Germline CDR1 is PRHDT and CDR2 is FYEKMQ (reference sequence). The CDR3 DNA is TGTGCCAGCAGCTCTAGACAGGGGAGATTGGATGGCTACACCTTC. As protein: CASSSRQGRLDGYTF.

This clonotype has just a few counts. The CDR3 nucleotides are TGTGCCAGTAAGGGACAGGGGCCCATACCTGATGGCTACACCTTC. Encoded protein: CASKGQGPIPDGYTF. This chain uses TRBV12-3 or TRBV12-4 with TRBJ1-2; 10 positions agree with TRBD1. The J segment lost 6 bases and the V segment lost 9 bases, leaving 13 bases of the junction unmatched. The CDR3 consists of 15 residues.

The chain employs TRBV11-3 and TRBJ2-1, with a tentative D call TRBD2 (6 bases). The CDR3 length is 14 residues. CDR1 and CDR2 from the germline V gene are SGHNT and YENEEA. V lost 3 bases, J lost 9 bases, and 15 bases lay in between. The CDR3 region has the DNA TGTGCCAGCAGCTTGGAGGGGCGGGCCGGTGAGCAGTTCTTC. Protein product: CASSLEGRAGEQFF.

The CDR3 here is CASRPWGQEQYF. The DNA for the CDR3 is TGTGCCAGCAGGCCTTGGGGACAGGAGCAGTACTTC. The chain employs TRBV6-1 and TRBJ2-5, with 8 bases that match TRBD1. The CDR3 extends over 12 amino acids. The V gene's germline CDR1 is MNHNS and CDR2 SASEGT. V dropped 6 bases and J dropped 11; count of bases not matched to a gene: 8.

This clonotype was counted only a few times. The chain recombines TRBV3-1 with TRBJ2-3; a possible D gene is TRBD2 (6 bases). CDR3 length: 14 amino acids. V lost 4 bases and J lost 3, with 11 bases in between. CDR1 LGHDT and CDR2 YNNKEL come from the germline V gene (reference sequence). The chain's CDR3 is CASSRAGMTDTQYF. DNA for the CDR3: TGTGCCAGCAGCCGGGCGGGGATGACAGATACGCAGTATTTT.

V usage is TRBV7-2 and J usage is TRBJ1-2, with TRBD1 as a possible D gene (5 bases). This CDR3 spans 12 amino acids. With 6 bases removed from V and 7 bases from J, the gap between germline ends came to 12 bases. Germline V lookup: CDR1 SGHTA, CDR2 FQGNSA. The CDR3 DNA is TGTGCCAGCAGAACCGGGACCGCTGGCTACACCTTC. Protein sequence: CASRTGTAGYTF. Filled out from reference TRBV7-2 and TRBJ1-2, the complete variable domain reads GAGVSQSPSNKVTEKGKDVELRCDPISGHTALYWYRQSLGQGLEFLIYFQGNSAPDKSGLPSDRFSAERTGGSVSTLTIQRTQQEDSAVYLCASRTGTAGYTFGSGTRLTVV.

The rearrangement links TRBV4-2 to TRBJ1-5, with D perhaps matching TRBD1 (6 bases). Germline CDR1 is LGHNA and CDR2 is YNFKEQ. The CDR3 runs to 16 residues. V lost 0 bases and J lost 4, with 13 bases in between. The DNA of the CDR3 is TGTGCCAGCAGCCAAGAGGTCGGCCAGGGGAATCAGCCCCAGCATTTT. Its protein product is CASSQEVGQGNQPQHF.

V is TRBV4-1 and J is TRBJ2-3; 8 nucleotides line up with TRBD2. The CDR3 extends over 19 amino acids. The V and J ends lost 0 bases and 1 base, in that order; junction bases with no gene match: 12. The germline V gene has CDR1 MGHRA and CDR2 YSYEKL. CDR3 bases: TGCGCCAGCAGCCAAGATCGAGTCAGCGGGGGTTCGCGCACAGATACGCAGTATTTT. It encodes CASSQDRVSGGSRTDTQYF.

The rearrangement uses TRBV5-1 and TRBJ2-1, with D possibly being TRBD1 or TRBD2 (5 bases each). Germline CDR1 SGHRS, CDR2 YFSETQ. The V end was cut by 10 bases, the J end by 0 bases, with 20 bases between. The CDR3 runs 16 residues. The CDR3 is CAQIPRGRYSYNEQFF. The DNA of the CDR3 is TGCGCCCAAATCCCCCGGGGCCGCTACTCCTACAATGAGCAGTTCTTC. The complete variable domain, with remaining parts taken from reference TRBV5-1 and TRBJ2-1, reads KAGVTQTPRYLIKTRGQQVTLSCSPISGHRSVSWYQQTPGQGLQFLFEYFSETQRNKGNFPGRFSGRQFSNSRSEMNVSTLELGDSALYLCAQIPRGRYSYNEQFFGPGTRLTVL.

Details on this clonotype: One end of the junction fails to match germline, which may point to a read error. V usage is TRBV6-6 and J usage is TRBJ2-5; TRBD2 agrees at 10 bases. CDR3 size: 15 residues. Germline values: CDR1 MNHNY, CDR2 SVGAGI (reference sequence). The CDR3 protein is CASSNEGAGGEIQYF. DNA of the CDR3: TGTGCCAGCTCGAATGAGGGAGCGGGGGGGGAGATCCAGTACTTC.

The V call is TRBV5-1, the J call TRBJ2-4; TRBD2 agrees at 8 bases. The CDR3 is 15 amino acids. CDR1 is SGHRS and CDR2 is YFSETQ in the germline V gene. J gave up 4 bases and V 0 bases, and 3 bases lay outside the gene matches. CDR3 in DNA: TGCGCCAGCAGCTTGGCTTCGGGGGGGAAAAACATTCAGTACTTC. Translating gives CASSLASGGKNIQYF.

This clonotype was recorded once. This rearrangement joins TRBV15 to TRBJ2-5; 8 bases match TRBD2. This CDR3 is 15 amino acids long. V lost 0 bases and J lost 2; bases outside the gene matches: 2. Germline V gives CDR1 LNHNV, CDR2 YYDKDF (reference sequence). This CDR3 is CATSRETSGQETQYF. In DNA, the CDR3 is TGTGCCACCAGCAGAGAAACTAGCGGTCAAGAGACCCAGTACTTC.